These 13 T cell receptor beta chains came from one sample sequenced in a study of blood T cell repertoires in COVID-19. Generated by immunoSEQ multiplex PCR, the TCRdb table keeps only in-frame clones and is missing some. The sample records around 190,000 clones, roughly 82% being singletons. Specimen: PBMCs or T cells enriched from blood (not recorded which). All receptors derive from a middle-aged man with acute COVID-19.

This clone was observed a few times. This chain connects TRBV5-1 to TRBJ1-4; D might be TRBD1 (6 bases). Deletions cut 1 base from V and 6 bases from J, with 10 bases between. From germline, CDR1 is SGHRS and CDR2 YFSETQ. This CDR3 comprises 14 residues. CDR3 residues: CASSLSQGYEKLFF. CDR3 DNA sequence: TGCGCCAGCAGCTTGTCACAGGGATATGAAAAACTGTTTTTT. Variable domain in full (rest from reference TRBV5-1 and TRBJ1-4): KAGVTQTPRYLIKTRGQQVTLSCSPISGHRSVSWYQQTPGQGLQFLFEYFSETQRNKGNFPGRFSGRQFSNSRSEMNVSTLELGDSALYLCASSLSQGYEKLFFGSGTQLSVL.

This clone was seen just once. The genes are TRBV20-1 and TRBJ2-7; D is ambiguous. CDR3 length: 11 amino acids. V was pared by 7 bases and J by 0 bases, with 7 bases between. Germline V gives CDR1 DFQATT, CDR2 SNEGSKA (reference sequence). CDR3: CSGLHSYEQYF. Here the CDR3 DNA reads TGCAGTGGGCTCCACTCCTACGAGCAGTACTTC.

The chain combines TRBV6-5 with TRBJ2-7; 8 nucleotides line up with TRBD1. The CDR3 is made up of 13 amino acids. V lost 2 bases and J lost 6; bases outside the gene matches: 3. Germline CDR1 reads MNHEY; CDR2 reads SVGAGI. The CDR3 protein is CASSYARGREQYF. CDR3 DNA: TGTGCCAGCAGTTACGCCAGGGGGCGCGAGCAGTACTTC.

This clone has just one count. The chain links TRBV11-2 to TRBJ1-1; weak D call: TRBD1 (6 bases). Trimming took off 2 bases at V and 1 base at J, with 11 bases between the two ends. Germline V gene lookup returns CDR1 SGHAT and CDR2 FQNNGV. The CDR3 loop spans 15 amino acids. CDR3 bases: TGTGCCAGCAGCTTACCCATGGGGGCGAACACTGAAGCTTTCTTT. This sequence encodes CASSLPMGANTEAFF.

This chain joins TRBV24-1 and TRBJ1-2; D might be TRBD1 (5 bases). Germline values: CDR1 KGHDR, CDR2 SFDVKD. Trimming removed 3 bases from V and 3 bases from J, with 10 bases in between. The CDR3 length is 14 residues. CDR3: CATSDAGYDYGYTF. The CDR3 DNA sequence: TGTGCCACCAGTGATGCAGGGTATGACTATGGCTACACCTTC.

CDR3 sequence reads: CASSIARGNEQFF. CDR3 bases: TGTGCCAGTAGTATAGCACGGGGGAATGAGCAGTTCTTC. J is TRBJ2-1 and V is TRBV19; D may be TRBD2 (6 bases). The CDR3 is made up of 13 amino acids. Germline CDR1 is LNHDA and CDR2 is SQIVND (reference sequence). Trimming took off 1 base at V and 7 bases at J, with 8 bases between the two ends.

The chain recombines TRBV7-9 with TRBJ1-4; 7 bases map to TRBD1. From germline, CDR1 is SEHNR and CDR2 FQNEAQ (reference sequence). CDR3 length: 14 amino acids. V was clipped by 6 bases and J by 3 bases; unmatched bases: 4. This CDR3 reads CASSRTGPNEKLFF. DNA for the CDR3: TGTGCCAGCAGTAGGACAGGACCTAATGAAAAACTGTTTTTT. Full variable domain (outside the CDR3, taken from reference TRBV7-9 and TRBJ1-4): DTGVSQNPRHKITKRGQNVTFRCDPISEHNRLYWYRQTLGQGPEFLTYFQNEAQLEKSRLLSDRFSAERPKGSFSTLEIQRTEQGDSAMYLCASSRTGPNEKLFFGSGTQLSVL.

The chain carries TRBV20-1 and TRBJ1-5; no clear D. Trimming took 3 bases from V and 0 from J, leaving 6 bases between them. Per the germline V gene, CDR1 is DFQATT and CDR2 is SNEGSKA (reference sequence). The CDR3 is 13 amino acids. The CDR3 DNA reads as TGCAGTGCTAGTTCGGTTAGCAATCAGCCCCAGCATTTT. It specifies CSASSVSNQPQHF.

The rearrangement joins TRBV27 to TRBJ1-5, with 8 bases that match TRBD1. Germline V gene sequence: CDR1 MNHEY, CDR2 SMNVEV (reference sequence). Trimming took 6 bases from V and 6 from J; bases not matched to a gene: 7. The length of the CDR3 is 14 residues. CDR3 region: CASRLSGGSQPQHF. The CDR3 bases are TGTGCCAGCAGACTTTCAGGGGGCAGTCAGCCCCAGCATTTT.

The chain carries TRBV7-8 and TRBJ2-7; the D gene is possibly TRBD1 (6 bases). There are 17 residues in the CDR3. CDR1 is SGHVS, CDR2 FQNEAQ, per germline. Trimming pared 7 bases from V and 2 bases from J, leaving 24 bases between. CDR3 protein: CASTGIPKQGPAYEQYF. CDR3 nucleotides: TGTGCCAGCACCGGTATACCTAAACAGGGCCCAGCCTACGAGCAGTACTTC. Full variable domain (outside the CDR3, taken from reference TRBV7-8 and TRBJ2-7): GAGVSQSPRYKVAKRGQDVALRCDPISGHVSLFWYQQALGQGPEFLTYFQNEAQLDKSGLPSDRFFAERPEGSVSTLKIQRTQQEDSAVYLCASTGIPKQGPAYEQYFGPGTRLTVT.

The chain combines TRBV19 with TRBJ1-5, with 10 bases lining up with TRBD1. After removal of 1 base from V and 7 bases from J, the junction contained 4 bases not matched to a gene. The CDR3 extends over 15 amino acids. From germline, CDR1 is LNHDA and CDR2 SQIVND (reference sequence). The CDR3 reads CASSIVDRGYQPQHF. As DNA, the CDR3 is TGTGCCAGTAGTATAGTGGACAGGGGGTACCAGCCCCAGCATTTT.

V gene TRBV5-1 combines with J gene TRBJ1-1; D remains ambiguous. V shed 0 bases and J shed 11 bases, with 14 bases lying between them. The CDR3 is 13 amino acids. Germline V CDR1 and CDR2: SGHRS, YFSETQ. The CDR3 bases are TGCGCCAGCAGCTTGGTGGGTGACTATTCGGCTTTCTTT. It translates to CASSLVGDYSAFF.

Only one count was recorded for this clone. This chain connects TRBV4-1 to TRBJ2-1; the match to TRBD2 covers 15 bases. Trimming at V came to 4 bases and at J to 0 bases, leaving 16 bases not matched to a gene. The germline V gene has CDR1 MGHRA and CDR2 YSYEKL. The CDR3 sequence is 22 residues long. The CDR3 DNA follows: TGCGCCAGCAGCCTCCACCCAAGGACTAGCGGGAGGGCCTTGATCTCCTACAATGAGCAGTTCTTC. This encodes CASSLHPRTSGRALISYNEQFF.